This T cell receptor beta chain is drawn from a study of regulatory T cells in long-lasting Graves disease. Arm-PCR of CDR3 regions and iRepertoire HTBI primers were used to build TCR beta libraries. TCRdb used MiXCR to reprocess the multiplex PCR reads, holding one entry per CDR3 protein. Of 350,000 to 500,000 distinct CDR3 sequences in the sample, roughly a fifth were seen once. Of note for this clonotype: Its antigen is currently unknown.

V was clipped by 5 bases and J by 9 bases, with 17 bases between them. Germline-derived CDR1 and CDR2 are GTSNPN and SVGIG (reference sequence). The CDR3 extends over 14 amino acids. Time point reported: persistent/refractory GD, antithyroid drugs over 5 years with positive TRAb. PBMC RNA was the source of the TCR library. It was by American Thyroid Association guidelines that Graves' disease was diagnosed. Patients came through an endocrinology department, and that department was in Xi'an, China. Around 9.9 milliliters of peripheral blood went into EDTA tubes. Regarding the study as a whole: Shared public clonotypes totalled 2,741 in persistent patients, compared with roughly 970 in new patients.

The sequence was obtained from a female donor with Graves disease. The chain links TRBV30 to TRBJ1-6; D uncertain. The sample consisted of peripheral blood mononuclear cells (PBMCs), taken when the disease was refractory, from a patient treated with antithyroid drugs. The CDR3 DNA sequence: TGTGCCTGGGTTGCCCAGACGTCTTCTTCACCCCTCCACTTT. Protein sequence: CAWVAQTSSSPLHF.